Here is one T cell receptor (beta chain) with its context. Its antigen is still unknown. The input lacks base qualities; no much larger clone sits a single base away. This sample stems from a study of vaccination and CD4 T cells after COVID-19 (dated by TCRdb to 2021 to 2024). In the study overall: SARS-CoV-2 positivity had been established in the convalescent patients by nasal swab PCR, and mild disease was recorded in roughly 10 of these patients and severe disease in one. Post-COVID blood samples from convalescent patients were collected a median of roughly 100 days after diagnosis, with a range of roughly 30 to 170 days. Overlapping spike peptide pools from SARS-CoV-2 and from the common cold coronaviruses HCoV-NL63, HCoV-OC43 and HCoV-229E were used as culture stimuli. Control cultures used a CEFX viral epitope pool as positive control, an HIV-1 Nef peptide pool as negative control, or no peptide. The spike-specific CD4+ TCR repertoire was compared before and after mRNA vaccination in over nine COVID-19 convalescent patients and a few infection-naive healthy vaccine recipients. Post-vaccine blood samples were obtained a median of about 70 days after the second vaccine dose, with a range of roughly 14 to 241 days. The convalescent cohort included six males and four females, with two Hispanic individuals, seven Caucasians, two Asians and one multiracial person. Participants received two doses of either the Pfizer-BioNTech BNT162b2 vaccine (n=8) or the Moderna mRNA-1273 vaccine (n=2). The research as a whole found: Only a relatively small number of convalescent patients were included in the study, and early timepoints following natural infection were not analyzed. Nearly all vaccine-specific clones in convalescent patients (304 of 307) were mono-reactive for SARS-CoV-2 spike rather than cross-reactive with common cold coronaviruses. In convalescent patients, a median 86.3% of post-vaccine SARS-CoV-2-reactive clones were detected only after vaccination, suggesting vaccine-specific priming. An increase in the median number of SARS-CoV-2-reactive clonotypes from approximately 21 after infection to roughly 38 after vaccination was observed, but the change was not found to be significant.

In the paper's terms, the treatment or condition label means: approximately nine-day PBMC culture with coronavirus spike peptide pools or control peptides (ViraFEST assay). The study used the ViraFEST assay, which expanded antigen-specific T cells with peptide pools and then identified expanded clonotypes by TCR sequencing. The convalescent patients' positive SARS-CoV-2 PCR tests fell between March and December 2020, which was before the Alpha, Beta and Delta variants emerged in the United States. PBMCs were cultured at a few million per well in IMDM supplemented with about 5.5% human AB serum and around 10 IU/ml IL-2, with approximately 10 ug/ml peptide pools added. Half of the culture medium was replaced with fresh IL-2-containing medium on days 3 and 7. After roughly 11 days of culture, CD4+ T cells were isolated by negative selection with the EasySep CD4+ T cell isolation kit. Ficoll-Paque Plus gradient centrifugation was used to isolate PBMCs from whole blood, and the isolated PBMCs were then either used fresh or cryopreserved at -140C. Triplicate wells were generally used for each culture condition.

Libraries were made using PCR. At the Johns Hopkins FTIC core, DNA from the cultured CD4+ T cells underwent TCR sequencing with the Oncomine TCR Beta short-read assay. Genomic DNA was extracted from the cultured CD4+ T cells with the QIAamp micro DNA kit. Oncomine TCR Beta libraries from cultured CD4+ T cells were pooled with unique dual indexes and sequenced on an Illumina iSeq 100. Processing in the source paper ran as follows. Non-productive sequences were filtered out, and CDR3s that did not start with C, did not end with F or W, or were shorter than 7 amino acids were discarded. Antigen-specific clonotypes were identified using the MANAFEST web application through comparison of peptide-stimulated wells with reference and other culture wells. An FDR below 0.05, an odds ratio above 5, and a productive frequency above 0.1% in at least two of three replicate wells were required for clones to be considered positive. A clonotype counted as cross-reactive if it showed significant expansion both in the SARS-CoV-2 spike wells and in at least one common cold coronavirus spike condition. CDR3 homology was assessed with Levenshtein distances (stringdist) and unrooted phylogenetic trees (ape) in R version 3.6.1. The raw public reads went through TCRdb reprocessing: fastp at Q25, MiXCR clone calling, in-frame beta chains kept. Every CDR3 protein is listed once, alongside the most common genes and DNA of its rows. The V and J calls, along with clone size, are taken from TCRdb and not from the paper's own processing. This sample holds about 12,000 distinct CDR3 sequences; around 30% were observed only once. The top ten clonotypes cover 23% of the sample.

Here V drops 5 bases and J drops 5 bases, and the junction holds 9 bases not matched to any gene. The CDR3 spans 14 residues, from the cysteine through the phenylalanine. The CDR3 DNA has 42 bases and is translated from base 1. The germline V gene specifies MNHNS as CDR1 and SASEGT as CDR2. The rearrangement combines TRBV6-1 with TRBJ2-7, and TRBD2 matches 7 of the central bases. This TCR was recovered from a human donor with COVID-19. The sample consisted of cultured CD4+ T cells from blood. This receptor has the CDR3 CASSPGLGLNEQYF. In nucleotides, the sequence is TGTGCCAGCAGTCCCGGACTAGGCCTTAACGAGCAGTACTTC.